This T cell receptor (beta chain) was sequenced during a study of CD8 T cells in ankylosing spondylitis. The CDR3 contains 12 residues. Germline lookup yields CDR1 GTSNPN and CDR2 SVGIG (reference sequence). Trimming cost V 2 bases and J 4 bases, with 8 bases left between them. TCRdb reprocessed the 5' RACE reads via MiXCR and lists one record per CDR3 protein. The data show fewer than 250,000 distinct CDR3 sequences, around 18% seen once. General study points: Ankylosing spondylitis blood appeared to be characterized by a TCR beta motif of 8 or 9 highly homologous variants. In ankylosing spondylitis patients, matched synovial fluid reportedly showed significant enrichment of disease-linked clones.

This clonotype occurred a few times. No antigen is known for it. The source is a male donor with ankylosing spondylitis. Input material: blood, either unsorted or a sorted T cell fraction (not recorded which). The V gene is TRBV30, the J gene TRBJ1-1, with D maybe TRBD1 (6 bases). The CDR3 DNA follows: TGTGCCTGGAGTACAGGGCTCACTGAAGCTTTCTTT. Amino acids: CAWSTGLTEAFF. Filled out from reference TRBV30 and TRBJ1-1, the complete variable domain reads SQTIHQWPATLVQPVGSPLSLECTVEGTSNPNLYWYRQAAGRGLQLLFYSVGIGQISSEVPQNLSASRPQDRQFILSSKKLLLSDSGFYLCAWSTGLTEAFFGQGTRLTVV.